A single sample is the source of the 14 T cell receptor beta chains below, sequenced in a study of blood T cell repertoires in COVID-19. Repertoires were generated with immunoSEQ multiplex PCR, while TCRdb's copy carries only in-frame clones and drops some. The table lists about 220,000 clones, more than 70% of them singletons. The sample taken for sequencing was peripheral blood. These receptors came from a human donor in a cohort sampled during active COVID-19.

Worth noting for this clone: A junction end diverges from the germline sequence, so it may reflect a read error. The V gene is TRBV7-8, the J gene TRBJ2-2; 10 nucleotides line up with TRBD2. CDR3 size: 16 residues. The germline CDR1 and CDR2 sequences are SGHVS and FQNEAQ. CDR3 coding DNA: TGTGCCACCAGCTTAGCAAGCGGGGGGGCAATGGGGGAGCTGTTTTTT. Its protein product is CATSLASGGAMGELFF.

This clone was observed a handful of times. The chain joins TRBV6-1 to TRBJ2-7, with a weak D call TRBD1 (6 bases). Germline V CDR1 and CDR2: MNHNS, SASEGT. The CDR3 sequence is 14 residues long. With 0 bases removed from V and 5 bases from J, the gap between germline ends came to 11 bases. CDR3 DNA sequence: TGTGCCAGCAGTGAAGCAATGGGGGACAACGAGCAGTACTTC. Protein: CASSEAMGDNEQYF.

J is TRBJ1-5 and V is TRBV6-5, with TRBD1 as a possible D gene (5 bases). The CDR3 extends over 15 amino acids. Trimming removed 0 bases at V and 7 bases at J, with 13 bases between. Germline lookup yields CDR1 MNHEY and CDR2 SVGAGI. CDR3 in amino acids: CASSYSRGMGQPQHF. For the CDR3, the DNA is TGTGCCAGCAGTTACTCACGGGGGATGGGGCAGCCCCAGCATTTT.

This clone has just a few counts. This chain links TRBV15 with TRBJ2-2, with 10 bases fitting TRBD2. CDR1 LNHNV and CDR2 YYDKDF come from the germline V gene (reference sequence). Trimming cost V 5 bases and J 3 bases; bases outside gene matches: 3. The CDR3 covers 15 residues. In DNA, the CDR3 is TGTGCCACCAGCGGTGGACTAGCGGACACCGGGGAGCTGTTTTTT. The encoded protein is CATSGGLADTGELFF.

The rearrangement joins TRBV3-1 (or the pseudogene TRBV3-2) to TRBJ2-1, with 12 positions matching TRBD2. After removal of 4 bases from V and 8 bases from J, the junction contained 6 bases not matched to a gene. CDR1 and CDR2 from the germline V gene are LGHDT and YNNKEL (reference sequence). The CDR3 contains 15 residues. The CDR3 DNA follows: TGTGCCAGCAGCCCGGCTAGCGGGAGGGGTTATGAGCAGTTCTTC. Protein: CASSPASGRGYEQFF.

The chain couples TRBV5-1 to TRBJ1-3; TRBD1 matches 9 bases. The CDR3 covers 15 residues. Germline CDR1 is SGHRS and CDR2 is YFSETQ. The junction had 2 bases not matched to a gene; V was cut back by 0 bases and J by 4 bases. For the CDR3, the DNA is TGCGCCAGCAGCTTGGCCGGGACAGGGGGAAACACCATATATTTT. Its translation is CASSLAGTGGNTIYF.

This chain joins TRBV7-6 and TRBJ1-6; tentative D call: TRBD1 (5 bases). This CDR3 region has 15 residues. From germline, CDR1 is SGHVS and CDR2 FNYEAQ. V was shortened by 0 bases and J by 7 bases, with 10 bases between the two germline ends. The CDR3 nucleotides read TGTGCCAGCAGCTTAGCTGGGACTGCCAATTCACCCCTCCACTTT. Its translation is CASSLAGTANSPLHF.

About this clone itself: Other DNA sequences from this sample encode an identical CDR3 as well. The chain carries TRBV7-9 and TRBJ2-5; D remains ambiguous. V lost 5 bases and J 4 bases, leaving 2 bases between the germline ends. CDR3 length: 10 residues. The V gene's germline CDR1 is SEHNR and CDR2 FQNEAQ (reference sequence). The CDR3, as DNA: TGTGCCAGCAGCCGAGAGACCCAGTACTTC. Translating it yields CASSRETQYF.

The chain links TRBV12-3 or TRBV12-4 to TRBJ1-1; D remains unclear. V lost 3 bases to trimming and J lost 4 bases, with 6 bases between them. The CDR3 spans 12 residues. The chain's CDR3 is CASSFGFTEAFF. The CDR3 region has the DNA TGTGCCAGCAGTTTCGGTTTCACTGAAGCTTTCTTT.

J is TRBJ2-3 and V is TRBV6-5, with D maybe TRBD2 (6 bases). Germline V CDR1 and CDR2: MNHEY, SVGAGI. This CDR3 is built from 10 residues. Trimming took 6 bases from V and 8 from J, leaving 6 bases between them. The CDR3 region is CASRGGTQYF. The CDR3 DNA sequence: TGTGCCAGCAGGGGGGGTACGCAGTATTTT.

This clone showed up just a few times. The chain employs TRBV9 and TRBJ2-1; D is perhaps TRBD2 (7 bases). Trimming took off 4 bases at V and 2 bases at J, with 13 bases between the two ends. This CDR3 comprises 15 residues. Germline V gene sequence: CDR1 SGDLS, CDR2 YYNGEE. The CDR3 reads CASSLGGGTYNEQFF. CDR3 nucleotides: TGTGCCAGCAGCCTGGGGGGGGGCACCTACAATGAGCAGTTCTTC.

Only a few counts were recorded for this clone. The CDR3 DNA follows: TGTGCCAGCAGCCAAGACTTAAACACTGAAGCTTTCTTT. Amino acids: CASSQDLNTEAFF. This chain connects TRBV3-1 (or the pseudogene TRBV3-2) to TRBJ1-1; D is unresolved. Germline CDR1 is LGHDT and CDR2 is YNNKEL (reference sequence). Trimming shortened V by 0 bases and J by 2 bases, and 4 bases separated the two germline ends. The CDR3 contains 13 residues.

The CDR3 loop is CASSIIGPAKNIQYF. The CDR3 DNA reads TGTGCCAGTAGTATAATCGGTCCAGCCAAAAACATTCAGTACTTC. The V call is TRBV19, the J call TRBJ2-4; D unresolved. The CDR3 is 15 residues long. The ends were cut back, 2 bases at V and 0 bases at J, with 8 bases in the middle. The germline V gene has CDR1 LNHDA and CDR2 SQIVND (reference sequence).

The CDR3 nucleotides are TGTGCCAGCAGCCAACCGGGACTCTGGAACGAGCAGTACTTC. Translation: CASSQPGLWNEQYF. V is TRBV14 and J is TRBJ2-7; possible D gene TRBD2, 6 bases. This CDR3 contains 14 residues. V lost 2 bases to trimming and J lost 5 bases, with 13 bases between them. In germline, CDR1 is SGHDN, CDR2 FVKESK.